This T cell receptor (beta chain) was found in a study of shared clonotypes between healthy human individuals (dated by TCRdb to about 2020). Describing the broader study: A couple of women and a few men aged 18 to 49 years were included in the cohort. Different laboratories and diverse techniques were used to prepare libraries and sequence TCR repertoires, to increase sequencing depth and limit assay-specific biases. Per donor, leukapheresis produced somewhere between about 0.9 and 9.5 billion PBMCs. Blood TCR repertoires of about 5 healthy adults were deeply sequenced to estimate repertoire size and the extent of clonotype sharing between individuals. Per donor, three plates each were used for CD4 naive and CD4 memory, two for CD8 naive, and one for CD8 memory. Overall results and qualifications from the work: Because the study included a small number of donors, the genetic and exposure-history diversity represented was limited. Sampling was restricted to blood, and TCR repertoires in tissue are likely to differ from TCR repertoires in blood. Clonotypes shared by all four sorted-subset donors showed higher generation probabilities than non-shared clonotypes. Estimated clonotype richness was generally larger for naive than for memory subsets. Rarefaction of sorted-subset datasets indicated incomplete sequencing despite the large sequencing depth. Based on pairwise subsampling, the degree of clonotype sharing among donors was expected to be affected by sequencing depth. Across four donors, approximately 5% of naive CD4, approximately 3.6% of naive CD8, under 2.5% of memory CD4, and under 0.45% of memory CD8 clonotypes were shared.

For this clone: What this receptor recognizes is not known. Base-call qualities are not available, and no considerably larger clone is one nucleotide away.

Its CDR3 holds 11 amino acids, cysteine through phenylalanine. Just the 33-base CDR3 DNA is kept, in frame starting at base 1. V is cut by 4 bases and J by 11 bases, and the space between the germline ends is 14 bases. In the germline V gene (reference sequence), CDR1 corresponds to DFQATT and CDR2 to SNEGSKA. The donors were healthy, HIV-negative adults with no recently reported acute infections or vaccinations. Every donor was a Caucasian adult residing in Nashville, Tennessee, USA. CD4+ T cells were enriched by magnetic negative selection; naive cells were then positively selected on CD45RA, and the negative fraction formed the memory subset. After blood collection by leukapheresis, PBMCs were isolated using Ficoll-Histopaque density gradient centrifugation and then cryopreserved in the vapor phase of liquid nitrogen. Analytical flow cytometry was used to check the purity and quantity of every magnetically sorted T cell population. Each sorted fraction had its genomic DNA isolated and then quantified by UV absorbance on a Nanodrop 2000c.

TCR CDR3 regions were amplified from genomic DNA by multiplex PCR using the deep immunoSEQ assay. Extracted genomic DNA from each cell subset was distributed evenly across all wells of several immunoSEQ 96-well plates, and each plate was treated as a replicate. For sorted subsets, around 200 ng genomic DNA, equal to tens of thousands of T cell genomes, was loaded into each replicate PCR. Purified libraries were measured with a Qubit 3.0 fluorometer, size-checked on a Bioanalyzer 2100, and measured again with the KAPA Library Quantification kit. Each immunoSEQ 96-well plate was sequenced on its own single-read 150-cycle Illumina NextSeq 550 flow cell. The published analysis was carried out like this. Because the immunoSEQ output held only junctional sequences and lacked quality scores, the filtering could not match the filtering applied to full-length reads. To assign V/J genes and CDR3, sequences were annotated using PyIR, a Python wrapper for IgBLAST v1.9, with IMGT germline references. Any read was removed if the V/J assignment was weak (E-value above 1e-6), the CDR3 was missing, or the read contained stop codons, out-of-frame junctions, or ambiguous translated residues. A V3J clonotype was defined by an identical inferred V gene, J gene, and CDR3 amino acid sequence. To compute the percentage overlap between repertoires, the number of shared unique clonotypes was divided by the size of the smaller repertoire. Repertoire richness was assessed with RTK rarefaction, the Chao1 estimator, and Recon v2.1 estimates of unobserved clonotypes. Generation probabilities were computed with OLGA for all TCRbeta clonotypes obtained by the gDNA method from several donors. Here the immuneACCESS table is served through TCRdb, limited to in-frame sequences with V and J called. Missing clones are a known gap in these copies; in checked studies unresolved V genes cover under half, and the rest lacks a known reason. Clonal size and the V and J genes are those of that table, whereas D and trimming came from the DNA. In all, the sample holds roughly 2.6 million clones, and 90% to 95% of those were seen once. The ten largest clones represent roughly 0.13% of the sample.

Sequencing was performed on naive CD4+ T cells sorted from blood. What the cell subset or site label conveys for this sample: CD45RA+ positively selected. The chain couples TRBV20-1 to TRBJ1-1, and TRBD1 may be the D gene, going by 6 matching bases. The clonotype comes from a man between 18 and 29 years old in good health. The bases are TGCAGTGCTACCCGACAGGACGGGGCTTTCTTT. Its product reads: CSATRQDGAFF.